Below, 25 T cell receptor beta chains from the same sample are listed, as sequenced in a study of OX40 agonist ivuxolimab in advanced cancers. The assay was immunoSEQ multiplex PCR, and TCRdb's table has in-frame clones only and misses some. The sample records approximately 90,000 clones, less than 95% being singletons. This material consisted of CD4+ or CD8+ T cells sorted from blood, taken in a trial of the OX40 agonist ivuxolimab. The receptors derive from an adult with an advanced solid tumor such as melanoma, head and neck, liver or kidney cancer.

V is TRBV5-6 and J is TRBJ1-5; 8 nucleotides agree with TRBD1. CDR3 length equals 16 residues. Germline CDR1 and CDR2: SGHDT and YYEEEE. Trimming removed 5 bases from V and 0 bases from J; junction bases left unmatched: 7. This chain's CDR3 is CASSSGQGNSNQPQHF. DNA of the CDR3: TGTGCCAGCAGTTCAGGACAGGGCAATAGCAATCAGCCCCAGCATTTT.

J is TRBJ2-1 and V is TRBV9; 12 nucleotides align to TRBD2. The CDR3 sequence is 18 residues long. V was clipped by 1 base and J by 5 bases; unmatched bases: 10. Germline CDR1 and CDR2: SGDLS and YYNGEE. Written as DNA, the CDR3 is TGTGCCAGCAGCGTATACCCCGGGACTAGCGGGCCTGACAATGAGCAGTTCTTC. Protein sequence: CASSVYPGTSGPDNEQFF.

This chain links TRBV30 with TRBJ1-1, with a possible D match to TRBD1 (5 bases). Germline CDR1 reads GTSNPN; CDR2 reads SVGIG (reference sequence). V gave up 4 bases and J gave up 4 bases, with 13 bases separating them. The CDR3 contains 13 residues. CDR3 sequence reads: CAWTWAGGTEAFF. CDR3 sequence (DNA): TGTGCCTGGACCTGGGCGGGGGGCACTGAAGCTTTCTTT.

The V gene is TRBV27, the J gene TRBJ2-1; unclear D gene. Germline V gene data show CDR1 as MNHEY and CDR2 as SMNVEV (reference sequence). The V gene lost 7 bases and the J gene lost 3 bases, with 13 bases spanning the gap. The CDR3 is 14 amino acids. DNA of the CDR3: TGTGCCAGCACCAAACCCGGGTACTACAATGAGCAGTTCTTC. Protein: CASTKPGYYNEQFF.

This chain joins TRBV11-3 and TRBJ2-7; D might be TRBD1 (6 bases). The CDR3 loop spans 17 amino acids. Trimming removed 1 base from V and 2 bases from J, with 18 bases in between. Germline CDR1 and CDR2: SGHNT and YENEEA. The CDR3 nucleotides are TGTGCCAGCAGCTTAGCGACCCTAGCCGGGACAACCTACGAGCAGTACTTC. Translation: CASSLATLAGTTYEQYF.

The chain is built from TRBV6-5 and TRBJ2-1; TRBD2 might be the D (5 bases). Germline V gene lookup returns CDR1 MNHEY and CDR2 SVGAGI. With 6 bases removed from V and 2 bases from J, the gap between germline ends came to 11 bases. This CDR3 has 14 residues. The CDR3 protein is CASSRGVAYNEQFF. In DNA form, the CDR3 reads TGTGCCAGCAGCCGGGGAGTGGCCTACAATGAGCAGTTCTTC.

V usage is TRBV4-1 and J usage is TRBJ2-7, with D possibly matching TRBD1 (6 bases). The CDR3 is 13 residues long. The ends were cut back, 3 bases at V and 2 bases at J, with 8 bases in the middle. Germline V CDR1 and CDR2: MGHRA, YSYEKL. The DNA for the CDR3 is TGCGCCAGCAGCCAGGGGGCGCCCTACGAGCAGTACTTC. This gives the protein CASSQGAPYEQYF.

CDR3 DNA sequence: TGTGCCAGCAGTTTTTTTAGGGGGCCCCAAGAGACCCAGTACTTC. Protein: CASSFFRGPQETQYF. The V call is TRBV27, the J call TRBJ2-5; TRBD1 aligns across 7 bases. After removal of 3 bases from V and 1 base from J, the junction contained 5 bases not matched to a gene. Germline values: CDR1 MNHEY, CDR2 SMNVEV (reference sequence). This CDR3 comprises 15 residues.

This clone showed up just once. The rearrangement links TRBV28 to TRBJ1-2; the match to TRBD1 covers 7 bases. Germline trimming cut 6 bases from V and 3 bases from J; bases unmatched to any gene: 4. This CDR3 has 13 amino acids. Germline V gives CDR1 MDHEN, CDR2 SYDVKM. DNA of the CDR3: TGTGCCAGCAGCTCCGGGACAGACTATGGCTACACCTTC. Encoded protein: CASSSGTDYGYTF.

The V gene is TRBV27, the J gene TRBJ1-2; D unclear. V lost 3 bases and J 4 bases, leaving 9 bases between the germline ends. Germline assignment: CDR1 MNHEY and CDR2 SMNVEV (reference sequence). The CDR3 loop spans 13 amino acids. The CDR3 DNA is TGTGCCAGCAGTTTGGGGTGGAGCTATGGCTACACCTTC. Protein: CASSLGWSYGYTF.

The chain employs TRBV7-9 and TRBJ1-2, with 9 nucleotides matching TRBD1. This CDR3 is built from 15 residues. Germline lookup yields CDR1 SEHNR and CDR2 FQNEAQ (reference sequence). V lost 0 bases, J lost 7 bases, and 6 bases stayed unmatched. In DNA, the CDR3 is TGTGCCAGCAGCTTAGCGCCCGGGACAGGGTTTGGCTACACCTTC. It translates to CASSLAPGTGFGYTF.

The CDR3 DNA is TGTGCCAGCAGCCCCCGACAGTACAATGAGCAGTTCTTC. Translated, it gives CASSPRQYNEQFF. The V and J genes are TRBV11-3 and TRBJ2-1; tentative D call: TRBD1 (5 bases). Germline loops: CDR1 SGHNT, CDR2 YENEEA. V was pared by 5 bases and J by 4 bases, with 9 bases between. This CDR3 has 13 amino acids. The whole variable domain, filled in from reference TRBV11-3 and TRBJ2-1, reads EAGVVQSPRYKIIEKKQPVAFWCNPISGHNTLYWYLQNLGQGPELLIRYENEEAVDDSQLPKDRFSAERLKGVDSTLKIQPAELGDSAVYLCASSPRQYNEQFFGPGTRLTVL.

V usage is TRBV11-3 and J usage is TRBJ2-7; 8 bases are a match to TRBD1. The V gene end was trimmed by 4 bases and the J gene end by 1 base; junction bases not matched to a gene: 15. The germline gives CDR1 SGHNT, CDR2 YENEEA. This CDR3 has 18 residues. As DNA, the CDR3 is TGTGCCAGCAGCTCCTTAGGCCCTGGGACAGGTTTTTCCTACGAGCAGTACTTC. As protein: CASSSLGPGTGFSYEQYF.

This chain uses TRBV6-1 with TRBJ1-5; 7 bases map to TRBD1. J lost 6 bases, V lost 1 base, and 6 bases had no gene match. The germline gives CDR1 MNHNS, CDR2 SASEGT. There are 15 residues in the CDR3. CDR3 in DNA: TGTGCCAGCAGTGAAGAAGGGGGCGGAGGTCAGCCCCAGCATTTT. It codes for CASSEEGGGGQPQHF.

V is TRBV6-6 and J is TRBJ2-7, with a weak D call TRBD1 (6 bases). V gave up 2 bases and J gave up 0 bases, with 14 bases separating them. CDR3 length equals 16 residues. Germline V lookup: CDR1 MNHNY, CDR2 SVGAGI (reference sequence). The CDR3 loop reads CASSYPEDSPSYEQYF. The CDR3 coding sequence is TGTGCCAGCAGTTACCCCGAGGACAGCCCCTCCTACGAGCAGTACTTC.

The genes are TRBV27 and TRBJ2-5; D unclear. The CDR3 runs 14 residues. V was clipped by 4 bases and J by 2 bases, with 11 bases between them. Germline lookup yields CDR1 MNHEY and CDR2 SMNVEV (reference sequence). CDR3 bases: TGTGCCAGCAGTTCCATCGGATTTCAAGAGACCCAGTACTTC. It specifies CASSSIGFQETQYF.

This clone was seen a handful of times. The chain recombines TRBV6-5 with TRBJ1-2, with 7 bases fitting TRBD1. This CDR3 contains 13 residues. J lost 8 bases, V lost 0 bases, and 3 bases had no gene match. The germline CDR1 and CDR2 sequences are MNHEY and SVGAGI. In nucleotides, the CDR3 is TGTGCCAGCAGTTACTCGACAGGGTGGGGCTACACCTTC. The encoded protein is CASSYSTGWGYTF.

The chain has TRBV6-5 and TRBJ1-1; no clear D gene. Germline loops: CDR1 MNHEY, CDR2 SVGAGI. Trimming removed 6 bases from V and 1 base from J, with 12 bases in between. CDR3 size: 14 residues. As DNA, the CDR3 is TGTGCCAGCAGCCGCGGGAGGAGGAACACTGAAGCTTTCTTT. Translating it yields CASSRGRRNTEAFF.

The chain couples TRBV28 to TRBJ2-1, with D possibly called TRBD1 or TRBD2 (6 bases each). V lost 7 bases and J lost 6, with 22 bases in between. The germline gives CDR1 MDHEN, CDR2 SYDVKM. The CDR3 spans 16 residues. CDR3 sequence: CASNPWGDGRGNEQFF. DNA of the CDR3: TGTGCCAGCAACCCCTGGGGGGACGGCAGGGGCAATGAGCAGTTCTTC.

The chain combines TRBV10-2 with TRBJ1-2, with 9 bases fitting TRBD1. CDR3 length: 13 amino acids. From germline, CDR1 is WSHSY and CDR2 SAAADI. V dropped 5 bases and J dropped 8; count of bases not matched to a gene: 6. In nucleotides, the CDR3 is TGCGCCAGCAGTCCCGGGACAGGGAACGGCTACACCTTC. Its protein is CASSPGTGNGYTF.

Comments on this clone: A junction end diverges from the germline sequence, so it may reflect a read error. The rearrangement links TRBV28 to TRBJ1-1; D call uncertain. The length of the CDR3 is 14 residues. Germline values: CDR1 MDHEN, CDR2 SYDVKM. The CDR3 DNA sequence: TGTGCCAGCAGTATTAAGACATTGAACGCTGAAGCTTTCTTT. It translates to CASSIKTLNAEAFF.

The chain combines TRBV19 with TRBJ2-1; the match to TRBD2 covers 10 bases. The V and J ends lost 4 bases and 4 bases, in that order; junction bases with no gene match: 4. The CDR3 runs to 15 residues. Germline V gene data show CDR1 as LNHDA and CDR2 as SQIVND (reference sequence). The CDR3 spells CASSTGLADYNEQFF. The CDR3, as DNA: TGTGCCAGTAGTACCGGACTAGCGGATTACAATGAGCAGTTCTTC.

The CDR3 DNA reads as TGTGCCAGCAGCTTAGTCGCAGCAACTAATGAAAAACTGTTTTTT. Translating it yields CASSLVAATNEKLFF. The rearrangement uses TRBV7-9 and TRBJ1-4; no clear D. The germline V gene encodes CDR1 SEHNR and CDR2 FQNEAQ (reference sequence). Trimming pared 1 base from V and 0 bases from J, leaving 6 bases between. The CDR3 covers 15 residues.

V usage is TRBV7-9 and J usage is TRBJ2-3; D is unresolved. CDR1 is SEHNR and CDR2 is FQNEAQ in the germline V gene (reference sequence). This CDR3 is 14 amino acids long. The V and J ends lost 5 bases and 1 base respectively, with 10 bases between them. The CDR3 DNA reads TGTGCCAGCAGCCACCTAAGCGGCACAGATACGCAGTATTTT. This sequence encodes CASSHLSGTDTQYF.

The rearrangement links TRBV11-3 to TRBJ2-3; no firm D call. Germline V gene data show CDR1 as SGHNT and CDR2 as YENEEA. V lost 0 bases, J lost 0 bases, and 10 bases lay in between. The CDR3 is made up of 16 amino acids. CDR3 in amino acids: CASSLEGRPSTDTQYF. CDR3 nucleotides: TGTGCCAGCAGCTTAGAGGGCAGACCAAGCACAGATACGCAGTATTTT.